The 18 T cell receptor beta chains below were found in one sample sequenced in a study of T cells in Graves' hyperthyroidism and ophthalmopathy. TCR beta CDR3 region amplification was performed from RNA transcripts. A first-round RT-PCR of the TCR CDR3 used the HTBI primer set. Each CDR3 protein is one row after TCRdb ran MiXCR on the multiplex PCR reads. The data show nearly 600,000 distinct CDR3 sequences, with 14% seen just once and 4.5% to 6% held by the top ten. The sample comprised blood. The receptors here all came from a woman aged 25 to 39 with Graves' hyperthyroidism that later progressed to Graves' ophthalmopathy.

The chain joins TRBV24-1 to TRBJ1-2; D perhaps matches TRBD1 (5 bases). The CDR3 extends over 14 amino acids. V lost 3 bases, J lost 8 bases, and 15 bases lay in between. Germline loops: CDR1 KGHDR, CDR2 SFDVKD. DNA of the CDR3: TGTGCCACCAGTGATCCCCGGGGGGGGATCGGCTACACCTTC. The encoded protein is CATSDPRGGIGYTF.

This clonotype was seen repeatedly, ten times or more. This chain uses TRBV3-1 with TRBJ1-1, with 9 positions matching TRBD1. The CDR3 extends over 14 amino acids. Germline CDR1 is LGHDT and CDR2 is YNNKEL (reference sequence). V shed 4 bases, J shed 4 bases, and the junction held 4 bases outside the gene matches. CDR3 sequence: CASSPGQGGTEAFF. In nucleotides, the CDR3 is TGTGCCAGCAGCCCGGGACAGGGCGGCACTGAAGCTTTCTTT. The full variable domain, in which reference TRBV3-1 and TRBJ1-1 provide the parts outside the CDR3, is DTAVSQTPKYLVTQMGNDKSIKCEQNLGHDTMYWYKQDSKKFLKIMFSYNNKELIINETVPNRFSPKSPDKAHLNLHINSLELGDSAVYFCASSPGQGGTEAFFGQGTRLTVV.

This clonotype was recorded many times. The rearrangement uses TRBV13 and TRBJ1-4; D uncertain. From germline, CDR1 is PRHDT and CDR2 FYEKMQ (reference sequence). Trimming shortened V by 1 base and J by 8 bases, and 8 bases separated the two germline ends. This CDR3 comprises 13 residues. CDR3 sequence (DNA): TGTGCCAGCAGCTTAGCCCCCTCAGAAAAACTGTTTTTT. This gives the protein CASSLAPSEKLFF.

This clonotype was counted many times. The V call is TRBV2, the J call TRBJ1-1; 7 bases match TRBD1. The J segment lost 4 bases and the V segment lost 6 bases, leaving 5 bases of the junction unmatched. This CDR3 comprises 13 residues. Germline loops: CDR1 SNHLY, CDR2 FYNNEI. CDR3 nucleotides: TGTGCCAGCAGCGGAACAGGGGTCACTGAAGCTTTCTTT. This gives the protein CASSGTGVTEAFF. Based on the CDR3 plus reference TRBV2 and TRBJ1-1, the full variable domain is EPEVTQTPSHQVTQMGQEVILRCVPISNHLYFYWYRQILGQKVEFLVSFYNNEISEKSEIFDDQFSVERPDGSNFTLKIRSTKLEDSAMYFCASSGTGVTEAFFGQGTRLTVV.

In its sample, this clonotype was seen many times. This sequence joins TRBV24-1 and TRBJ2-3; TRBD1 or TRBD2 may be the D gene (5 bases each). CDR1 and CDR2 (germline): KGHDR, SFDVKD. The CDR3 extends over 14 amino acids. The V and J ends lost 5 bases and 6 bases respectively, with 14 bases between them. This CDR3 is CATSVRTGPDTQYF. CDR3 coding DNA: TGTGCCACCAGTGTGAGAACGGGACCGGATACGCAGTATTTT.

This clonotype appeared many times. The J gene is TRBJ2-1, the V gene TRBV7-3, with 7 bases fitting TRBD2. CDR1 SGHTA and CDR2 FQGTGA come from the germline V gene. Trimming at V came to 5 bases and at J to 5 bases, leaving 6 bases not matched to a gene. This CDR3 spans 14 amino acids. The CDR3 sequence: CASSGASGNNEQFF. In nucleotides, the CDR3 is TGTGCCAGCAGCGGGGCTAGCGGCAACAATGAGCAGTTCTTC.

This clonotype was picked up many times. The chain has TRBV2 and TRBJ2-7; TRBD1 or TRBD2 may be the D gene (5 bases each). Trimming stripped 7 bases from V and 6 bases from J, with 19 bases between. Germline V CDR1 and CDR2: SNHLY, FYNNEI. This CDR3 spans 14 amino acids. CDR3 residues: CASKTGIGTIEQYF. As DNA, the CDR3 is TGTGCCAGCAAAACCGGGATCGGGACCATCGAGCAGTACTTC.

Of note for this clonotype: Lacking the conserved final phenylalanine or tryptophan, this CDR3 likely reflects a read error. The gene calls are TRBV6-1 and TRBJ2-7; 10 nucleotides match TRBD1. The J segment lost 1 base and the V segment lost 8 bases, leaving 5 bases of the junction unmatched. Germline V gene data show CDR1 as MNHNS and CDR2 as SASEGT. This CDR3 comprises 14 residues. Here the CDR3 DNA reads TGTGCCAGCCGGCGGGGACAGGGGTCCTACGAGCAGTACCTC. It specifies CASRRGQGSYEQYL.

At least ten counts were recorded for this clonotype. The chain employs TRBV9 and TRBJ1-1; no firm D call. This CDR3 spans 16 amino acids. Germline V gene sequence: CDR1 SGDLS, CDR2 YYNGEE. The V and J ends lost 2 bases and 0 bases respectively, with 14 bases between them. The CDR3 region is CASSVTAEGLNTEAFF. The CDR3 nucleotides read TGTGCCAGCAGCGTTACAGCAGAAGGGTTGAACACTGAAGCTTTCTTT.

The rearrangement uses TRBV4-1 and TRBJ1-2; maybe TRBD1 (5 bases). Trimming removed 0 bases from V and 5 bases from J, with 10 bases in between. CDR1 and CDR2 (germline): MGHRA, YSYEKL. The length of the CDR3 is 14 residues. CDR3 nucleotides: TGCGCCAGCAGCCAAGATCAGGGCTTTTATGGCTACACCTTC. It translates to CASSQDQGFYGYTF.

V is TRBV6-2 or TRBV6-3 and J is TRBJ2-5; tentatively, D is TRBD2 (5 bases). The CDR3 is 15 amino acids. Germline loops: CDR1 MNHEY, CDR2 SVGEGT. The V end was cut by 2 bases, the J end by 6 bases, with 16 bases between. CDR3 nucleotide sequence: TGTGCCAGCAGTTACCAGCATGAGCCGGGAAAGACCCAGTACTTC. It yields the protein CASSYQHEPGKTQYF.

This clonotype showed up many times. The chain couples TRBV5-6 to TRBJ2-2, with a tentative D call TRBD1 (6 bases). Between the trimmed V and J ends, which lost 2 bases and 6 bases, there was a span of 11 bases. This CDR3 has 14 residues. The germline V gene has CDR1 SGHDT and CDR2 YYEEEE. CDR3 nucleotides: TGTGCCAGCAGCTTAGAAACAGGGCCCGGGGAGCTGTTTTTT. This gives the protein CASSLETGPGELFF.

The sample holds many counts of this clonotype. This chain uses TRBV3-1 with TRBJ1-4, with D perhaps matching TRBD1 (6 bases). Germline assignment: CDR1 LGHDT and CDR2 YNNKEL (reference sequence). The CDR3 runs to 15 residues. V was trimmed by 2 bases and J by 7 bases, leaving 14 bases between them. CDR3 in DNA: TGTGCCAGCAGCCAACAGACAGGCGGTGCTGAAAAACTGTTTTTT. It specifies CASSQQTGGAEKLFF.

This clonotype was counted ten times or more. The chain recombines TRBV30 with TRBJ1-2; 7 bases are shared with TRBD1. This CDR3 spans 16 amino acids. V was clipped by 3 bases and J by 4 bases; unmatched bases: 14. Germline V CDR1 and CDR2: GTSNPN, SVGIG (reference sequence). The CDR3 here is CAWRKTGQVVPYGYTF. In nucleotides, the CDR3 is TGTGCCTGGAGGAAGACAGGGCAGGTCGTTCCCTATGGCTACACCTTC.

Many counts were recorded for this clonotype. V usage is TRBV30 and J usage is TRBJ1-5, with D possibly being TRBD1 (6 bases). V lost 5 bases, J lost 7 bases, and 12 bases lay in between. The length of the CDR3 is 12 residues. Germline V gene data show CDR1 as GTSNPN and CDR2 as SVGIG (reference sequence). The DNA of the CDR3 is TGTGCCTGGGACAGGTTGGGACAGCCCCAGCATTTT. It is translated as CAWDRLGQPQHF.

The table lists this clonotype with a few counts. A read error is possible here, since a much larger clone lies one base away. The chain joins TRBV12-3 or TRBV12-4 to TRBJ2-1; TRBD2 matches at 7 bases. The CDR3 is 18 residues long. CDR3 in DNA: TGTGCCAGCAGATTGGGGAGGGAGACCCCGGAAGAGTACAATGAGCAGCTCTTC. Its protein product is CASRLGRETPEEYNEQLF.

This clonotype has a count of ten or more. The rearrangement uses TRBV9 and TRBJ2-1; TRBD2 matches at 7 bases. In germline, CDR1 is SGDLS, CDR2 YYNGEE. This CDR3 spans 14 amino acids. The V and J ends lost 4 bases and 5 bases, in that order; junction bases with no gene match: 6. DNA for the CDR3: TGTGCCAGCAGCCCGATTCTAGCGGACAATGAGCAGTTCTTC. As protein: CASSPILADNEQFF.

This clonotype was counted ten times or more. This CDR3 is CASSFLAGVRADTQYF. DNA of the CDR3: TGTGCCAGCAGCTTCCTGGCGGGAGTTCGGGCAGATACGCAGTATTTT. The chain links TRBV7-2 to TRBJ2-3, with TRBD2 identical over 7 bases. Losses at the gene ends were 3 bases for V and 4 bases for J; bases not matched to a gene: 10. The germline V gene has CDR1 SGHTA and CDR2 FQGNSA. This CDR3 is built from 16 residues.